One T cell receptor (beta chain) is described in this entry. Its cognate antigen is unknown. The CDR3 totals 16 residues. Looked up from germline, CDR1 is WNHNN and CDR2 is SYGVQD (reference sequence). The source of the sample is a study of cytomegalovirus exposure and HLA in healthy donors. Study-wide points: Reportedly, diagnosis of cytomegalovirus status by the classifier showed high specificity and sensitivity. Evidence from a later analysis indicated that most CMV-associated TCR beta chains looked HLA-restricted.

PCR employed 60 Vbeta and 13 Jbeta primers. Assay: immunoSEQ multiplex PCR; the TCRdb copy retains only in-frame clones and omits some. The repertoire includes about 160,000 clones, around 85% of them detected once, and more than 0.7% sits in the top ten. Input material: PBMCs. The sequence came from a woman in her thirties in good health and CMV-seronegative. The J gene is TRBJ2-5, the V gene TRBV10-1; TRBD2 matches 10 bases. With the DNA end fitting TRBJ2-7 better, the J assignment may be wrong. DNA of the CDR3: TGCGCCAGCAGTGACAGAAGCGGGAGGGCCCCCTACGAGCAGTACTTC. It translates to CASSDRSGRAPYEQYF.